The sequence of this TCR beta chain was determined in a study of response to subunit inactivated influenza vaccine. General observations from the study: After each seasonal influenza vaccination, few new T cells are recruited, the authors suggested.

The sample holds a few counts of this clonotype. As yet, its antigen is unknown. TCRdb re-analysed the RT-PCR reads in MiXCR, keeping a single row per CDR3 protein. The sample lists more than 400,000 distinct CDR3 sequences; about 10% were seen once. The CDR3 length is 15 residues. The V call is TRBV21-1, the J call TRBJ2-3. TRBV21-1 counts as a pseudogene. The receptor comes from a man aged 50 to 60 who received an inactivated influenza vaccine. Sequenced here: PBMCs from blood, sampled more than 35 days after vaccination. The CDR3 region is CASSKQVPSTDTQYF. The DNA for the CDR3 is TGTGCCAGCAGCAAACAGGTTCCTAGCACAGATACGCAGTATTTT.